This T cell receptor (beta chain) was retrieved from a study of PD-L1 blockade in urothelial cancer. TCRdb's copy holds only in-frame clones and misses some; the assay was immunoSEQ multiplex PCR. The sample includes 55,000 to 75,000 clones, 70% to 90% of them seen just once. With 4 bases removed from V and 0 bases from J, the gap between germline ends came to 16 bases. Looked up from germline, CDR1 is SGHAT and CDR2 is FQDESV (reference sequence). There are 17 residues in the CDR3. Noted time point: pretreatment peripheral blood. Diagnoses among patients were locally advanced or metastatic urothelial carcinoma.

This sequence was found in an older man with urothelial cancer. The material sequenced was PBMCs, taken around atezolizumab (anti-PD-L1) treatment. The rearrangement links TRBV11-1 to TRBJ2-1, with TRBD2 as a possible D gene (5 bases). Written as DNA, the CDR3 is TGTGCCAGCAGCTCCCGTGACGGGGTCAGCTCCTACAATGAGCAGTTCTTC. It yields the protein CASSSRDGVSSYNEQFF.